The next 16 T cell receptor beta chains were all read from a single sample in a study of Graves' ophthalmopathy and Graves' hyperthyroidism. The authors amplified TCR beta CDR3 regions from RNA transcripts. First-round RT-PCR with HTBI primers preceded a second-round multiplex PCR. MiXCR, applied by TCRdb to the multiplex PCR reads, yields one record per CDR3 protein. The sample has about 700,000 distinct CDR3 sequences; 40% are singletons. The material sequenced was peripheral blood. Receptor source: an adult man with Graves' ophthalmopathy.

This clonotype was recorded at least ten times. The rearrangement links TRBV14 to TRBJ2-2, with D hard to call. CDR3 length: 14 residues. Trimming took 5 bases from V and 1 from J, leaving 8 bases between them. CDR1 is SGHDN, CDR2 FVKESK, per germline. For the CDR3, the DNA is TGTGCCAGCAGCAAGGTGGTGAACACCGGGGAGCTGTTTTTT. It encodes CASSKVVNTGELFF.

The chain uses TRBV2 and TRBJ1-5; no definite D call. Germline CDR1 SNHLY, CDR2 FYNNEI. CDR3 length: 12 residues. Trimming cost V 7 bases and J 2 bases, with 6 bases left between them. The CDR3 bases are TGTGCCAGCAACGGCCGCAATCAGCCCCAGCATTTT. Its translation: CASNGRNQPQHF.

V and J are TRBV20-1 and TRBJ1-1, with a weak D call TRBD1 (6 bases). The CDR3 is made up of 14 amino acids. CDR1 and CDR2 (germline): DFQATT, SNEGSKA (reference sequence). The CDR3 spells CRQGQEIVDTEAFF. CDR3 nucleotides: TGCAGGCAGGGGCAAGAGATTGTGGACACTGAAGCTTTCTTT.

The chain uses TRBV29-1 and TRBJ2-7, with a possible D match to TRBD2 (6 bases). CDR1 is SQVTM, CDR2 ANQGSEA, per germline. With 7 bases removed from V and 1 base from J, the gap between germline ends came to 17 bases. There are 14 residues in the CDR3. The chain's CDR3 is CSGGGAGTSYEQYF. DNA for the CDR3: TGCAGCGGAGGTGGGGCAGGGACTTCCTACGAGCAGTACTTC.

This clonotype was found a few times. The rearrangement links TRBV9 to TRBJ1-6, with a tentative D call TRBD1 (5 bases). V was cut by 4 bases and J by 7 bases, with 12 bases left in between. From germline, CDR1 is SGDLS and CDR2 YYNGEE. The CDR3 is 14 amino acids. CDR3: CASSQVEGNSPLHF. The CDR3 nucleotides read TGTGCCAGCAGCCAAGTTGAGGGGAATTCACCCCTCCACTTT.

The chain carries TRBV19 and TRBJ2-2, with TRBD2 matching over 14 bases. Germline V gives CDR1 LNHDA, CDR2 SQIVND (reference sequence). Trimming at V came to 7 bases and at J to 2 bases, leaving 12 bases not matched to a gene. The CDR3 runs 19 residues. The CDR3 protein is CASIGTSGSGKTNTGELFF. The CDR3 nucleotides are TGTGCCAGTATCGGGACTAGCGGGAGTGGCAAGACAAACACCGGGGAGCTGTTTTTT.

The chain combines TRBV20-1 with TRBJ2-5; 9 positions match TRBD1. The V gene end was trimmed by 5 bases and the J gene end by 2 bases; junction bases not matched to a gene: 6. The CDR3 totals 14 residues. The germline V gene encodes CDR1 DFQATT and CDR2 SNEGSKA (reference sequence). The CDR3 coding sequence is TGCAGTGCTGTCACCGGGACAGGGCAAGAGACCCAGTACTTC. Its protein is CSAVTGTGQETQYF.

The V and J genes are TRBV15 and TRBJ2-5; D perhaps matches TRBD2 (5 bases). The CDR3 covers 17 residues. In germline, CDR1 is LNHNV, CDR2 YYDKDF (reference sequence). V was shortened by 0 bases and J by 5 bases, with 19 bases between the two germline ends. The CDR3 DNA is TGTGCCACCAGCAGAGATACGGCCCGACGTGGCGGGGAGACCCAGTACTTC. Protein sequence: CATSRDTARRGGETQYF.

This chain connects TRBV6-5 to TRBJ2-5; 9 positions agree with TRBD2. CDR3 length: 14 residues. Germline loops: CDR1 MNHEY, CDR2 SVGAGI. V trimming: 8 bases; J trimming: 2 bases; junction bases outside the gene matches: 6. The CDR3 here is CASRWSGGQETQYF. As DNA, the CDR3 is TGTGCCAGCCGATGGAGCGGGGGGCAAGAGACCCAGTACTTC.

Regarding this clonotype: A read error may account for a junction end that differs from germline. The chain carries TRBV10-3 and TRBJ1-3; 7 nucleotides line up with TRBD1. Germline CDR1 reads ENHRY; CDR2 reads SYGVKD. The CDR3 contains 17 residues. The CDR3 here is CASSYSRDSFAGNTIYF. For the CDR3, the DNA is TGTGCCAGCAGTTACTCGCGGGACAGCTTTGCTGGAAACACCATATATTTT.

This clonotype was seen more than once but under ten times. The chain links TRBV12-3 or TRBV12-4 to TRBJ1-1; 8 bases fit TRBD1. The CDR3 is 18 residues long. V was pared by 7 bases and J by 4 bases, with 20 bases of the junction left unmatched. CDR3 sequence (DNA): TGTGCCAGCACCGCAGACAGGGGCCGGGACCTATCGCGCACTGAAGCTTTCTTT. Residues: CASTADRGRDLSRTEAFF.

V is TRBV20-1 and J is TRBJ2-5; no reliable D call. The CDR3 is made up of 13 amino acids. V lost 5 bases, J lost 0 bases, and 10 bases lay in between. CDR1 is DFQATT, CDR2 SNEGSKA, per germline (reference sequence). CDR3 sequence: CSAPWGYQETQYF. For the CDR3, the DNA is TGCAGTGCTCCCTGGGGTTACCAAGAGACCCAGTACTTC.

This clonotype was observed once. This sequence joins TRBV7-8 and TRBJ1-4, with 10 bases fitting TRBD1. The CDR3 is 14 amino acids. The germline V gene has CDR1 SGHVS and CDR2 FQNEAQ. Trimming cost V 4 bases and J 7 bases; bases outside gene matches: 3. The CDR3 reads CASSWGQGTEKLFF. CDR3 DNA: TGTGCCAGCAGCTGGGGACAGGGGACTGAAAAACTGTTTTTT.

This clonotype was seen a single time. With a much larger clone just one base away, this may be a read error. This rearrangement joins TRBV7-6 to TRBJ1-6, with 7 bases lining up with TRBD1. Germline lookup yields CDR1 SGHVS and CDR2 FNYEAQ. The CDR3 length is 14 residues. Trimming took 7 bases from V and 18 from J; bases not matched to a gene: 18. CDR3 bases: TGTGCCAGCACCCGAAACAGGGGATTATCGACCCGCCACTTT. Encoded protein: CASTRNRGLSTRHF.

This chain uses TRBV9 with TRBJ1-6, with D unclear. V was pared by 0 bases and J by 6 bases, with 7 bases between. The CDR3 has 14 amino acids. The V gene's germline CDR1 is SGDLS and CDR2 YYNGEE. The CDR3: CASSVGHSNSPLHF. As DNA, the CDR3 is TGTGCCAGCAGCGTAGGGCATTCTAATTCACCCCTCCACTTT.

This clonotype was counted ten times or more. The chain joins TRBV7-9 to TRBJ2-7; D possibly corresponds to TRBD1 (6 bases). Trimming took 5 bases from V and 2 from J, leaving 13 bases between them. Per the germline V gene, CDR1 is SEHNR and CDR2 is FQNEAQ (reference sequence). The CDR3 loop spans 14 amino acids. The CDR3: CASSPGQQTYEQYF. The CDR3 DNA is TGTGCCAGCAGCCCTGGACAGCAGACCTACGAGCAGTACTTC.